This TCR beta chain came from a study of cytomegalovirus exposure and HLA in healthy donors. Both 60 Vbeta primers and 13 Jbeta primers went into the PCR. TCRdb's table, derived via immunoSEQ multiplex PCR, lists solely in-frame clones and lacks some. The data contain tens of thousands of clones, approximately 7.7% of them singletons. This clone was counted only a few times. The sample carries other DNA sequences with the same CDR3. V lost 6 bases to trimming and J lost 1 base, with 11 bases between them. The germline CDR1 and CDR2 sequences are KGHSH and LQKENI. The CDR3 contains 14 residues. The chain recombines TRBV18 with TRBJ2-3, with D maybe TRBD2 (5 bases). The clonotype originates from a man between 50 and 59 years old in good health and CMV-seronegative. The sequencing sample was made of PBMCs. CDR3: CASSGLGGTDTQYF. CDR3 DNA: TGTGCCAGCTCCGGACTGGGAGGCACAGATACGCAGTATTTT.